The clone carrying this TCR beta chain was seen repeatedly, ten times or more. Its antigen is still unknown. The data were obtained in a study of T cells in Graves' hyperthyroidism and ophthalmopathy. Study results and caveats: The model predicted ophthalmopathy a median roughly 6.5 months before onset. The blood repertoire included most of the expanded thyroid clonotypes above 0.001.

The source material, RNA transcripts, was used to amplify TCR beta CDR3 regions. TCR CDR3 regions were first amplified by RT-PCR with HTBI primers. TCRdb fed the multiplex PCR reads into MiXCR, producing one record per CDR3 protein. The sample lists about 200,000 distinct CDR3 sequences, about 15% seen once, with 53% in the top ten. If no ophthalmopathy progression occurred within 18 months, Graves' hyperthyroidism was stable. Based on clinical symptoms, serum thyroxine and TRAb, thyroid ultrasound and orbital computed tomography, diagnoses were reached. The germline V and J ends were trimmed by 4 bases and 4 bases, with 8 bases remaining between them. The length of the CDR3 is 13 residues. Germline CDR1 is SGHTA and CDR2 is FQGNSA.

The sample consisted of blood. V usage is TRBV7-2 and J usage is TRBJ1-5; tentatively, D is TRBD1 (6 bases). This receptor was obtained from a woman in her forties or fifties with Graves' hyperthyroidism. This CDR3 reads CASSYTGNQPQHF. The CDR3 nucleotides read TGTGCCAGCAGCTATACAGGGAATCAGCCCCAGCATTTT.